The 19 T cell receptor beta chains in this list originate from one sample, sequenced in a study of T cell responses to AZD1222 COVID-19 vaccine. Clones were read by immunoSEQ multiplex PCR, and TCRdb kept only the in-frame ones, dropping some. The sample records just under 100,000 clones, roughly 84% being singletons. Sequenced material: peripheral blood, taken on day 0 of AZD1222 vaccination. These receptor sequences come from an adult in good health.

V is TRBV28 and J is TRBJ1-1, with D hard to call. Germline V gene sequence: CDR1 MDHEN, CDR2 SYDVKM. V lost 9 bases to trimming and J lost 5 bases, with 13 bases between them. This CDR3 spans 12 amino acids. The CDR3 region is CARTTRETEAFF. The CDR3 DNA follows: TGTGCCAGGACTACGAGGGAGACTGAAGCTTTCTTT. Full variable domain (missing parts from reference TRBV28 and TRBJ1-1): DVKVTQSSRYLVKRTGEKVFLECVQDMDHENMFWYRQDPGLGLRLIYFSYDVKMKEKGDIPEGYSVSREKKERFSLILESASTNQTSMYLCARTTRETEAFFGQGTRLTVV.

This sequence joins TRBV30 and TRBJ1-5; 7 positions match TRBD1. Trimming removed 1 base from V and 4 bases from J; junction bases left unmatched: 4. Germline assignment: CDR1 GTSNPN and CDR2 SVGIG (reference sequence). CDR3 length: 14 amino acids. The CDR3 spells CAWSAGTENQPQHF. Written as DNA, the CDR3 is TGTGCCTGGAGTGCAGGGACAGAGAATCAGCCCCAGCATTTT. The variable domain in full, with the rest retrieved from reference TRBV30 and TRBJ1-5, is SQTIHQWPATLVQPVGSPLSLECTVEGTSNPNLYWYRQAAGRGLQLLFYSVGIGQISSEVPQNLSASRPQDRQFILSSKKLLLSDSGFYLCAWSAGTENQPQHFGDGTRLSIL.

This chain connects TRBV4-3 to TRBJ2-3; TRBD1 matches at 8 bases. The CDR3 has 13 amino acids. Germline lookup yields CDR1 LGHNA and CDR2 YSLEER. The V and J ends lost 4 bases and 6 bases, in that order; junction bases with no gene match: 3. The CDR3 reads CASSPRTGDTQYF. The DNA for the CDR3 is TGCGCCAGCAGCCCCCGGACAGGGGATACGCAGTATTTT.

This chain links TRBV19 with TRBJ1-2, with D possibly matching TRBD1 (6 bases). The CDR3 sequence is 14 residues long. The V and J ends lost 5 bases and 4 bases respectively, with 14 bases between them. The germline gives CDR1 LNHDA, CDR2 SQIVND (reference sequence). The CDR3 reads CASSLGGAGYGYTF. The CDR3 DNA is TGTGCCAGTAGTCTGGGGGGCGCCGGCTATGGCTACACCTTC.

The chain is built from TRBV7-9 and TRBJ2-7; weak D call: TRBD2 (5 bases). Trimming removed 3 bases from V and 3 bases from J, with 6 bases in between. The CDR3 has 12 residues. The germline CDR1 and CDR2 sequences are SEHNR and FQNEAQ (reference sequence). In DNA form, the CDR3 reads TGTGCCAGCAGCTTCGGGGTCTACGAGCAGTACTTC. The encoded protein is CASSFGVYEQYF.

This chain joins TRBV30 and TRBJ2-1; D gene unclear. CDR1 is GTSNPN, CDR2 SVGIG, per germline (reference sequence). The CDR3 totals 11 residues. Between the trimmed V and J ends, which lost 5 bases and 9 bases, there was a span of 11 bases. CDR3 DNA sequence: TGTGCCTGGTCGCAAGACTCTGAGCAGTTCTTC. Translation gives CAWSQDSEQFF.

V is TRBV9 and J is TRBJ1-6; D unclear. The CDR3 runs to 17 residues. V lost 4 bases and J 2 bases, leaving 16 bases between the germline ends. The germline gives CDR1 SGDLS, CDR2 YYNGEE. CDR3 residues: CASSSSAGLAYNSPLHF. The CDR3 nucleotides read TGTGCCAGCAGCTCAAGTGCAGGTCTCGCCTATAATTCACCCCTCCACTTT.

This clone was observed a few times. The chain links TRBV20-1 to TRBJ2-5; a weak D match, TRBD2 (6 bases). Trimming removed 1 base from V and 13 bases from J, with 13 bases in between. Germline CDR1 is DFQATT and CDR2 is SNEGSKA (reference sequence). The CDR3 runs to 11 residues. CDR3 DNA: TGCAGTGCTAGAGCTGGGGGGACGGTGTACTTC. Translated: CSARAGGTVYF.

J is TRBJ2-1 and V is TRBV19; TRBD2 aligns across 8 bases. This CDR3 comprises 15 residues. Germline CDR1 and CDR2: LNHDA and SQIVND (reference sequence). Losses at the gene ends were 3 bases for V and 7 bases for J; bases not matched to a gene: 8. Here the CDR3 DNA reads TGTGCCAGTAGTATCGGCGGGGGGAACATGAATGAGCAGTTCTTC. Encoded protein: CASSIGGGNMNEQFF. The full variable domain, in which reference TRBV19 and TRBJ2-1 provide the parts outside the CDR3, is DGGITQSPKYLFRKEGQNVTLSCEQNLNHDAMYWYRQDPGQGLRLIYYSQIVNDFQKGDIAEGYSVSREKKESFPLTVTSAQKNPTAFYLCASSIGGGNMNEQFFGPGTRLTVL.

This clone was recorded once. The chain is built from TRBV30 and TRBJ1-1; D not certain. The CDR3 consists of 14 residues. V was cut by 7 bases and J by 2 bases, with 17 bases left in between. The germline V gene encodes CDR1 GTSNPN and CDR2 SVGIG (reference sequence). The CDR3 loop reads CASLPLGPNTEAFF. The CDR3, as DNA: TGTGCCTCCCTCCCGCTCGGGCCAAACACTGAAGCTTTCTTT. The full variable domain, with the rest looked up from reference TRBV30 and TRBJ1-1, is SQTIHQWPATLVQPVGSPLSLECTVEGTSNPNLYWYRQAAGRGLQLLFYSVGIGQISSEVPQNLSASRPQDRQFILSSKKLLLSDSGFYLCASLPLGPNTEAFFGQGTRLTVV.

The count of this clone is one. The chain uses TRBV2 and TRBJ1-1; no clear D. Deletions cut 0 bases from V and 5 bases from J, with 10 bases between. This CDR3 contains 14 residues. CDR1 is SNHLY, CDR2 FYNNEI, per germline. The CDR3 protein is CASSEARSGTEAFF. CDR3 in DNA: TGTGCCAGCAGTGAAGCGCGGTCGGGTACTGAAGCTTTCTTT. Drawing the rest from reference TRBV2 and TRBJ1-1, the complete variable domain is EPEVTQTPSHQVTQMGQEVILRCVPISNHLYFYWYRQILGQKVEFLVSFYNNEISEKSEIFDDQFSVERPDGSNFTLKIRSTKLEDSAMYFCASSEARSGTEAFFGQGTRLTVV.

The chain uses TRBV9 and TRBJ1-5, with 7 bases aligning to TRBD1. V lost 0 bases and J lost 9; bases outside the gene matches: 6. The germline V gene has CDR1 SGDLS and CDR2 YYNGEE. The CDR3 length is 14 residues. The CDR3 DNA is TGTGCCAGCAGCGTAGGACAGGGCGCTATGCCCCAGCATTTT. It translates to CASSVGQGAMPQHF.

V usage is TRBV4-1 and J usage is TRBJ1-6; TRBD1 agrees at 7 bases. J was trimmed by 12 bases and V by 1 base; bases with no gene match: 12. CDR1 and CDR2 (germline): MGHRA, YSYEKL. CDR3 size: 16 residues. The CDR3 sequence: CASSQGSRDRTGPLHF. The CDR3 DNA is TGCGCCAGCAGCCAAGGCTCTCGGGACAGAACTGGACCCCTCCACTTT.

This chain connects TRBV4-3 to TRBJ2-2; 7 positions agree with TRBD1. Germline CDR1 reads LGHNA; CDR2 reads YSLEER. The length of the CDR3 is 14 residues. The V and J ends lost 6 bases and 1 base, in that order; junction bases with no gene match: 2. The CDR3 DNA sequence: TGCGCCAGCAGTCGGGACAGGAACACCGGGGAGCTGTTTTTT. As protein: CASSRDRNTGELFF.

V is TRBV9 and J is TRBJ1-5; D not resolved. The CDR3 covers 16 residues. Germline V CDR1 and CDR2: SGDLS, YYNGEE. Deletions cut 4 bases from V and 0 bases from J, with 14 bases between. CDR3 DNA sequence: TGTGCCAGCAGCTGTAGGAAGGACGGTAGCAATCAGCCCCAGCATTTT. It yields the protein CASSCRKDGSNQPQHF.

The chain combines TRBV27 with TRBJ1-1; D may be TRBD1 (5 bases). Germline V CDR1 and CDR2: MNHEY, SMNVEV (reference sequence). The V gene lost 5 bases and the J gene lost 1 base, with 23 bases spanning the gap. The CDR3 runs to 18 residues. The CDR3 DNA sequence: TGTGCCAGCAGTCCAAACGCCCTACTGGGGGGTAGGAACACTGAAGCTTTCTTT. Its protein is CASSPNALLGGRNTEAFF.

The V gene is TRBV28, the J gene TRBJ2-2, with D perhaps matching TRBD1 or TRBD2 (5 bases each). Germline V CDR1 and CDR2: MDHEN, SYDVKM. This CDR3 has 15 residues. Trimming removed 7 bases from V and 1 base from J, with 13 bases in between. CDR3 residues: CASNPGRLNTGELFF. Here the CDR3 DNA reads TGTGCCAGCAACCCAGGGAGATTGAACACCGGGGAGCTGTTTTTT.

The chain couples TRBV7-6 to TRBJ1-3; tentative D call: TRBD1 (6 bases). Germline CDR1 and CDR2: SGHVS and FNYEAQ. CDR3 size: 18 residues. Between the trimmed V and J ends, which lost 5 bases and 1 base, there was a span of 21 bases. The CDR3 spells CASSHARGGLGSGNTIYF. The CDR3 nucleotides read TGTGCCAGCAGCCACGCTCGAGGGGGTTTAGGGTCTGGAAACACCATATATTTT.

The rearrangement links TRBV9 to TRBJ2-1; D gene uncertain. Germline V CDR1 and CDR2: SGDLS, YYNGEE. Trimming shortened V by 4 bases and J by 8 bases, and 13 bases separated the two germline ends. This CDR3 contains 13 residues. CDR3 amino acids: CASSPAGRDEQFF. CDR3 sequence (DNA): TGTGCCAGCAGCCCCGCCGGTAGGGATGAGCAGTTCTTC.